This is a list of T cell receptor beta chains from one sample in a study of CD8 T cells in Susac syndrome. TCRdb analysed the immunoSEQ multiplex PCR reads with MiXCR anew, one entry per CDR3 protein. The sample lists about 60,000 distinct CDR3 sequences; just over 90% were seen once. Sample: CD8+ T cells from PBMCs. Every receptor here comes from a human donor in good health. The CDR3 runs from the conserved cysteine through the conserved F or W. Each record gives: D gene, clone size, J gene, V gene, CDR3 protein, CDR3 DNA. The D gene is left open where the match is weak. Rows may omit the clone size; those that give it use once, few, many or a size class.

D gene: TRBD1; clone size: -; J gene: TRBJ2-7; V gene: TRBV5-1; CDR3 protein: CASSWSGQSREQYF; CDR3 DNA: TGCGCCAGCAGCTGGTCGGGACAGTCTCGCGAGCAGTACTTC
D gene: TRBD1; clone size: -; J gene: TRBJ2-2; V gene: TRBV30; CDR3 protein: CAWSLGQGTGELFF; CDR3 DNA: TGTGCCTGGAGTCTAGGACAGGGTACCGGGGAGCTGTTTTTT
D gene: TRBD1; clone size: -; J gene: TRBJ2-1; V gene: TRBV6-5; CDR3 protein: CASSSSGGTWNEQFF; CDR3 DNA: TGTGCCAGCAGTAGCTCAGGGGGCACGTGGAATGAGCAGTTCTTC
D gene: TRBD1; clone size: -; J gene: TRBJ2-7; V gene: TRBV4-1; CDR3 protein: CASSPGQGLYEQYF; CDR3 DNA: TGCGCCAGCAGCCCTGGACAGGGGCTCTACGAGCAGTACTTC
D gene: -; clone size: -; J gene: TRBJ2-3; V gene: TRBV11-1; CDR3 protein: CASSLAVDTQYF; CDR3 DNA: TGTGCCAGCAGCCTTGCAGTAGATACGCAGTATTTT
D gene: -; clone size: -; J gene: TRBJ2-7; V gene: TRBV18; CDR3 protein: CASSPPTAYEQYF; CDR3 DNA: TGTGCCAGCTCACCACCGACAGCATACGAGCAGTACTTC
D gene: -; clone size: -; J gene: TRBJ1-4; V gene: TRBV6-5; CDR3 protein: CASSTTQSRDEKLFF; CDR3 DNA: TGTGCCAGCAGTACCACTCAGTCACGGGATGAAAAACTGTTTTTT
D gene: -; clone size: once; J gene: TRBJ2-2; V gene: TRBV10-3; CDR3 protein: CAITPGTGELFF; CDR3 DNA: TGTGCCATCACCCCGGGCACCGGGGAGCTGTTTTTT
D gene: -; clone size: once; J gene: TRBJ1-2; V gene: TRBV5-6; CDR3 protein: CASSLITGRHGYTF; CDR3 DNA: TGTGCCAGCAGCTTAATCACAGGAAGGCATGGCTACACCTTC
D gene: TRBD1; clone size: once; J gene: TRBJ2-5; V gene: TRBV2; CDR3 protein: CASSEGFDRAPQETQYF; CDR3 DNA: TGTGCCAGCAGTGAAGGTTTTGACAGGGCTCCCCAAGAGACCCAGTACTTC
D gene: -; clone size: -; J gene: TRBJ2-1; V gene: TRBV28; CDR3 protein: CASSPRALEGEQFF; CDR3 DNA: TGTGCCAGCAGTCCTCGGGCCCTAGAGGGTGAGCAGTTCTTC
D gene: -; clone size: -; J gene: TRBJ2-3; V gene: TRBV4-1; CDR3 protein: CASSQELDTQYF; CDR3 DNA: TGCGCCAGCAGCCAAGAATTGGATACGCAGTATTTT
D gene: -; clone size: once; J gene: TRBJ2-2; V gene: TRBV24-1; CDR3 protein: CATSDRLADSGPSRRLFF; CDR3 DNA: TGTGCCACCAGTGACCGACTGGCCGATTCCGGGCCGTCAAGGAGGCTGTTTTTT
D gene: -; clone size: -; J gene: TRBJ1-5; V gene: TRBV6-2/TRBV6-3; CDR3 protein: CASSYSDGQPQHF; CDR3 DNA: TGTGCCAGCAGTTATTCTGACGGTCAGCCCCAGCATTTT
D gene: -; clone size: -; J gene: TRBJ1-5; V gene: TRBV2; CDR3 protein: CASSELGLSSNQPQHF; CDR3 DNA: TGTGCCAGCAGTGAACTCGGGCTAAGTAGCAATCAGCCCCAGCATTTT
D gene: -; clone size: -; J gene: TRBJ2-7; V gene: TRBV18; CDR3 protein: CASSWGHSYEQYF; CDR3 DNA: TGTGCCAGCTCATGGGGCCACTCCTACGAGCAGTACTTC
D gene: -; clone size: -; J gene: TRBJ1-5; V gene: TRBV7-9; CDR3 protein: CASSYYRNYSNQPQHF; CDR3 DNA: TGTGCCAGCAGTTATTACAGGAATTATAGCAATCAGCCCCAGCATTTT
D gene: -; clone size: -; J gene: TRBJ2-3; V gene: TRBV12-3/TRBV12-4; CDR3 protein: CASSFIANTDTQYF; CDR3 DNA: TGTGCCAGCAGTTTTATCGCTAACACAGATACGCAGTATTTT
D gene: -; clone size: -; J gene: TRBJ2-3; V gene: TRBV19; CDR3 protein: CASSFATDTQYF; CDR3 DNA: TGTGCCAGTAGTTTCGCCACAGATACGCAGTATTTT
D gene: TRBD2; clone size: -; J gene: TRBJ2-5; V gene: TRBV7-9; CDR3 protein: CASSLRGRAHLQETQYF; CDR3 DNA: TGTGCCAGCAGCTTACGGGGGAGGGCCCACCTCCAAGAGACCCAGTACTTC
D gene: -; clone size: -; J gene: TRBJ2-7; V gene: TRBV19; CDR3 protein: CASESSGSYEQYF; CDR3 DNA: TGTGCCAGCGAGAGTAGCGGCTCCTACGAGCAGTACTTC
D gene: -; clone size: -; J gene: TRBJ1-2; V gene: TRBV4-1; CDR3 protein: CASSQESARDRDGYTF; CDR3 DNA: TGCGCCAGCAGCCAAGAGTCGGCCAGGGATCGAGACGGCTACACCTTC
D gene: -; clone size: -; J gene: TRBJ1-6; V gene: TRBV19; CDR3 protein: CASSPPAGGNSPLHF; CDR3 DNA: TGTGCCAGTAGTCCGCCCGCTGGAGGGAATTCACCCCTCCACTTT
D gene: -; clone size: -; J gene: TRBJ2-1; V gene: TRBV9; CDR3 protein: CASRGLGEDEQFF; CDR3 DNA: TGTGCCAGCAGGGGGCTTGGGGAAGATGAGCAGTTCTTC
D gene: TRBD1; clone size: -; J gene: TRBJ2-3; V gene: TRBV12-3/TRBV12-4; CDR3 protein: CASSFWSGQTTDTQYF; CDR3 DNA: TGTGCCAGCAGTTTTTGGTCGGGACAGACCACAGATACGCAGTATTTT
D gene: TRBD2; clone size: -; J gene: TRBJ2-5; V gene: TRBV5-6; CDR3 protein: CASSTGLADQGKTQYF; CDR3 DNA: TGTGCCAGCAGCACCGGACTAGCCGATCAGGGGAAGACCCAGTACTTC
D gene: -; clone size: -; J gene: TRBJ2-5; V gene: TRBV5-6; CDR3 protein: CASSRGTLQETQYF; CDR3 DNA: TGTGCCAGCAGTCGTGGGACTCTTCAAGAGACCCAGTACTTC
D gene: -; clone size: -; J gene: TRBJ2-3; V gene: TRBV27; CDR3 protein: CASSFGGDADTQYF; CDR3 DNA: TGTGCCAGCAGTTTCGGAGGGGACGCAGATACGCAGTATTTT
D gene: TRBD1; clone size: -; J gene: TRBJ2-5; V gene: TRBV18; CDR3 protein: CASSPGDWDSQQETQYF; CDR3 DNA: TGTGCCAGCTCACCGGGCGATTGGGACAGCCAACAAGAGACCCAGTACTTC
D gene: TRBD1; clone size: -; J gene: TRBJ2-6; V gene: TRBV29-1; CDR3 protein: CSVLPGQGSGANVLTF; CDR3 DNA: TGCAGCGTCCTCCCGGGACAGGGCTCTGGGGCCAACGTCCTGACTTTC
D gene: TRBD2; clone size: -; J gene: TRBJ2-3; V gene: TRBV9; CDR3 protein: CASSVSSGGPTDTQYF; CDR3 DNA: TGTGCCAGCAGCGTCTCTAGCGGGGGGCCCACAGATACGCAGTATTTT
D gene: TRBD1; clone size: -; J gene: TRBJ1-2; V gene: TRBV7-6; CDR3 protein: CASSAGTATNYGYTF; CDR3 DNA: TGTGCCAGCAGCGCCGGGACAGCCACTAACTATGGCTACACCTTC
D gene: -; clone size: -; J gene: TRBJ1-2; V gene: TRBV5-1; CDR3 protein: CASSVAGNSYGYTF; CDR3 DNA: TGCGCCAGCAGCGTCGCGGGTAACTCCTATGGCTACACCTTC
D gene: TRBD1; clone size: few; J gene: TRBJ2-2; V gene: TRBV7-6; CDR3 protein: CASSLQGRTGELFF; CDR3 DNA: TGTGCCAGCAGCCTACAGGGGCGCACCGGGGAGCTGTTTTTT
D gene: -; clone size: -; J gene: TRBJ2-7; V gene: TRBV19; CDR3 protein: CASSMSDGTYEQYF; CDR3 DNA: TGTGCCAGTAGTATGAGTGACGGCACCTACGAGCAGTACTTC
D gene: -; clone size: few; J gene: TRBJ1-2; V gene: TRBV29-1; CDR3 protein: CSVTGANYGYTF; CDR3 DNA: TGCAGCGTTACGGGGGCGAACTATGGCTACACCTTC
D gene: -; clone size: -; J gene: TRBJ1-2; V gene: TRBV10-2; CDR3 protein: CASSEVGITEGYTF; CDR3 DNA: TGCGCCAGCAGTGAAGTTGGCATTACTGAAGGCTACACCTTC
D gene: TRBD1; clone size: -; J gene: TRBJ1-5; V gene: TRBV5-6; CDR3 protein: CASSLGPRQGVYQPQHF; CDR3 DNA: TGTGCCAGCAGCCTCGGGCCGCGCCAGGGGGTCTACCAGCCCCAGCATTTT
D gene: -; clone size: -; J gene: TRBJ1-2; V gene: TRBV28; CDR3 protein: CASSLGGEGYTF; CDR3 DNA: TGTGCCAGCAGTTTAGGAGGGGAAGGCTACACCTTC
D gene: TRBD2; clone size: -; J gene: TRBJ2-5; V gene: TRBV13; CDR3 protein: CASSYRTSGETETQYF; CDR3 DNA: TGTGCCAGCAGCTACCGGACTAGCGGGGAGACGGAGACCCAGTACTTC
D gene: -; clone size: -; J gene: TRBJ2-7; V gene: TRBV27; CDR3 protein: CASSHPDSGYEQYF; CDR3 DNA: TGTGCCAGCAGTCACCCGGACAGTGGCTACGAGCAGTACTTC
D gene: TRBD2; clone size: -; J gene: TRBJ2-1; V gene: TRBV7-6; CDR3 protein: CASSLRLAGGHSYNEQFF; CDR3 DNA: TGTGCCAGCAGCCTCCGACTAGCGGGGGGCCACTCCTACAATGAGCAGTTCTTC
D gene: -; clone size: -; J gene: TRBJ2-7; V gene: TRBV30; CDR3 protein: CAWSIPTGHQYEQYF; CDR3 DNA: TGTGCCTGGAGCATCCCTACGGGACACCAATACGAGCAGTACTTC
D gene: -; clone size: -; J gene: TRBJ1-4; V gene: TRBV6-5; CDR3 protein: CASSPVDDFGEKLFF; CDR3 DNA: TGTGCCAGCAGCCCCGTGGATGACTTCGGTGAAAAACTGTTTTTT
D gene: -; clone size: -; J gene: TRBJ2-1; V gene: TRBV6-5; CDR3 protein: CASSYRIEKGVSCNEQFF; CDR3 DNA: TGTGCCAGCAGTTACAGGATCGAAAAGGGGGTCTCCTGCAATGAGCAGTTCTTC
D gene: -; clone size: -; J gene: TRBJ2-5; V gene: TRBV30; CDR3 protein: CAWSQDWEETQYF; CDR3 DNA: TGTGCCTGGAGTCAGGACTGGGAGGAGACCCAGTACTTC
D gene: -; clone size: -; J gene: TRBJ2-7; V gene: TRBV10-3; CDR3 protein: CAISDVGDKGTYEQYF; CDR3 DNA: TGTGCCATCAGTGATGTGGGGGACAAGGGTACCTACGAGCAGTACTTC
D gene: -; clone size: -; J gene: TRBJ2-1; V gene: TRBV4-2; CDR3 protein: CASSQDSAGLYNEQFF; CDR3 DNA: TGTGCCAGCAGCCAAGATAGCGCGGGGCTCTACAATGAGCAGTTCTTC
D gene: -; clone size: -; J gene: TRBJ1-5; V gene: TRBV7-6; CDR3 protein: CASSSLEGSNQPQHF; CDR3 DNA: TGTGCCAGCAGCTCCCTGGAGGGGAGCAATCAGCCCCAGCATTTT
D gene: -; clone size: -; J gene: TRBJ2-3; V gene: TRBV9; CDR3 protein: CASSPPGLEPDTQYF; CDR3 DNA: TGTGCCAGCAGCCCCCCAGGCCTCGAGCCAGATACGCAGTATTTT
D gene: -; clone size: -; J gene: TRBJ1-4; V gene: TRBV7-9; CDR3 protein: CASSHGPATNEKLFF; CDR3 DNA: TGTGCCAGCAGCCATGGACCTGCAACTAATGAAAAACTGTTTTTT
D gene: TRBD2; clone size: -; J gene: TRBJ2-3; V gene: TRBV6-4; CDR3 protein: CASSDSSGGGTDTQYF; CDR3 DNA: TGTGCCAGCAGTGACTCGAGCGGGGGTGGCACAGATACGCAGTATTTT
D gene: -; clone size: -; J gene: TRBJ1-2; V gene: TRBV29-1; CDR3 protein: CSVEAYAWTAAGYTF; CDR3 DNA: TGCAGCGTTGAAGCATACGCATGGACAGCGGCTGGCTACACCTTC
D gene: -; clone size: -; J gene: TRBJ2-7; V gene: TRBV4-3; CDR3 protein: CASSQVGDYEQYF; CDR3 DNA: TGCGCCAGCAGCCAAGTTGGGGACTACGAGCAGTACTTC
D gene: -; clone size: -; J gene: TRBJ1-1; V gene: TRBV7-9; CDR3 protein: CASSPVLKNTEAFF; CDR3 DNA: TGTGCCAGCAGCCCAGTCCTCAAGAACACTGAAGCTTTCTTT